This T cell receptor beta chain was captured in a study of T-cell reconstitution after alpha-beta-depleted transplantation in children. This clonotype appeared many times. Its antigen is unidentified. Preparation of the TCRbeta library used unique molecular identifiers. TCRdb recomputed calls from the PCR reads with MiXCR, one row per CDR3 protein. The profile shows 450,000 to 600,000 distinct CDR3 sequences, 10% to 13% of them singletons. V dropped 6 bases and J dropped 0 bases, with 15 bases sitting between them. Germline CDR1 reads MNHEY; CDR2 reads SVGAGI. This CDR3 is built from 15 residues. Study-wide points: T cells produced anew were the main source of T-cell counts and diversity one year after transplant. The study reportedly traced alpha-beta T cells about two months after transplant to several hundred expanded graft clones.

The source of this sequence is a child between 2 and 9 years old with inherited bone marrow failure, due to receive a stem cell transplant. The gene calls are TRBV6-5 and TRBJ2-7; the D is unclear. This specimen was PBMCs, taken before TCRalphabeta/CD19-depleted stem cell transplant. The CDR3 is CASRPSAQSSYEQYF. The CDR3 nucleotides read TGTGCCAGCAGACCGAGTGCCCAAAGCTCCTACGAGCAGTACTTC.